What follows describes a single TCR beta chain. Its antigen remains unknown. The CDR3 contains 14 residues. CDR1 is SQVTM and CDR2 is ANQGSEA in the germline V gene. The V end was cut by 6 bases, the J end by 0 bases, with 11 bases between. These data originate in a study of blood T cells in healthy people across ages. Overall study results and limits: PBMCs were not sorted, which prevented a conclusive comparison of naive versus antigen-experienced cells. TCR beta diversity tracked closely with naive T cell percentage. Estimates based on one million T cells were treated as lower bounds. The CMV status of each donor remained undetermined, and this could have confounded shifts in expanded clonotypes.

Using a J-beta primer mix together with a sample-barcoded 5' primer, a second PCR was run for about 7 to 12 cycles. A single record per CDR3 protein comes from TCRdb applying MiXCR to the 5' RACE reads. This sample has more than 650,000 distinct CDR3 sequences, with roughly 53% found just once. The chain employs TRBV29-1 and TRBJ2-2, with a tentative D call TRBD2 (6 bases). Source material: blood. This clonotype originated in an elderly man in good health. The CDR3 loop reads CSVIRDSNTGELFF. In nucleotides, the CDR3 is TGCAGCGTAATTAGGGACTCGAACACCGGGGAGCTGTTTTTT.